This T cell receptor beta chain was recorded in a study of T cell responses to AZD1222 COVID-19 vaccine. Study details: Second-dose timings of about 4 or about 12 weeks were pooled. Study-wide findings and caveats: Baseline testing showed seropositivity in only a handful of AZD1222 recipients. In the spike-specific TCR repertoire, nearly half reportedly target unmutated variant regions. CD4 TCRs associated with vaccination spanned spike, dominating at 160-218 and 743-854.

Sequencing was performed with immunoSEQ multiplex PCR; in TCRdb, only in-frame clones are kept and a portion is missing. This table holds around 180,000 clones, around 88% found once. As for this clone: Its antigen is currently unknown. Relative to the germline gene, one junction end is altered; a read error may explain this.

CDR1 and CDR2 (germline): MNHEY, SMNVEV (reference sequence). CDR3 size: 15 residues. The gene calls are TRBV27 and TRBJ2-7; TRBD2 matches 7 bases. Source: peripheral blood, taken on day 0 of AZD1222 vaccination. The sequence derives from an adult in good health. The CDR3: CASSLSGGVLYAQYF. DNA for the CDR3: TGTGCCAGCAGTTTATCTGGGGGGGTCTTGTACGCGCAGTACTTC.